This T cell receptor beta chain stems from a study of vaccination effects on CD4 cells after COVID-19. Comments on this clone: Its antigen remains unknown.

This CDR3 comprises 14 residues. Unmatched junction bases numbered 4, after V lost 3 bases and J lost 3 bases. Looked up from germline, CDR1 is SGHRS and CDR2 is YFSETQ. Profiling relied on immunoSEQ multiplex PCR, and the TCRdb table lists in-frame clones only, not all of them. The sample lists more than 20,000 clones; 65% to 75% were seen once. Pools of viral peptides were used by the ViraFEST assay to expand antigen-specific CD4+ T cells ahead of sequencing. When around nine days of culture had elapsed, CD4+ T cells were isolated. In the vaccine recipients, nucleocapsid antibodies were negative and there was no prior SARS-CoV-2 infection. Cultures of under 2.5 million PBMC per well contained around 10 IU/ml IL-2 plus 10 ug/ml peptides.

The rearrangement uses TRBV5-1 and TRBJ2-7; 9 nucleotides align to TRBD1. This TCR came from a human donor who received a COVID-19 vaccine. The sample in question was CD4+ T cells from PBMCs cultured with SARS-CoV-2 spike peptides, obtained before COVID-19 vaccination. In DNA, the CDR3 is TGCGCCAGCAGCTCGGGACAGGGTTTCTACGAGCAGTACTTC. This gives the protein CASSSGQGFYEQYF.